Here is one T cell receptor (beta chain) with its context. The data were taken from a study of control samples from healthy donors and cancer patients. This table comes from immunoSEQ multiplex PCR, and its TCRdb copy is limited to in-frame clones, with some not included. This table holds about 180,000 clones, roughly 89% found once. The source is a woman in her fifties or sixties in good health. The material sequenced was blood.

The DNA of the CDR3 is TGTGCCAGCAGCTTAGATCAGCTCCAAGAGACCCAGTACTTC. Its translation: CASSLDQLQETQYF. The rearrangement joins TRBV11-2 to TRBJ2-5; D unclear. CDR3 length: 14 residues. The ends were cut back, 0 bases at V and 1 base at J, with 6 bases in the middle. CDR1 is SGHAT and CDR2 is FQNNGV in the germline V gene.